These T cell receptor beta chains were read from a single sample in a study of CD8 T cells in Susac syndrome. One entry per CDR3 protein, called by TCRdb with MiXCR from the immunoSEQ multiplex PCR reads. The repertoire has roughly 400,000 distinct CDR3 sequences, about 85% of them found once; the top ten carry about 0.12%. Source material: CD8+ T cells from PBMCs. These receptors came from a human donor with multiple sclerosis. Each CDR3 is given with its conserved first and last residue. The order of the fields is D gene, J gene, V gene, clone size, CDR3 DNA, CDR3 protein. The D gene is left open where the match is weak. Clone size is not always given. Where it is, it says once, few, many or a class for expanded clones.

TRBD1 | TRBJ2-7 | TRBV12-3/TRBV12-4 | NA | TGTGCCAGCAGAAGGACAGGGATCATGGGCGAGCAGTACTTC | CASRRTGIMGEQYF
NA | TRBJ2-1 | TRBV3-1 | NA | TGTGCCAGCAGCCAAGGTTCGGGGGATGAGCAGTTCTTC | CASSQGSGDEQFF
NA | TRBJ2-1 | TRBV19 | NA | TGTGCCAGTAGTCCCCCCTTGGAGGGAAGCTACAATGAGCAGTTCTTC | CASSPPLEGSYNEQFF
NA | TRBJ1-6 | TRBV7-2 | NA | TGTGCCAGCAGCCCTCCGGACGGATGGGATTCACCCCTCCACTTT | CASSPPDGWDSPLHF
NA | TRBJ2-7 | TRBV6-1 | NA | TGTGCCAGCAGTACCCTCGCTCAGGCGTACTACGAGCAGTACTTC | CASSTLAQAYYEQYF
NA | TRBJ1-2 | TRBV12-3/TRBV12-4 | NA | TGTGCCAGCAGTTTAGCGCGTGGTCTTGGCTATGGCTACACCTTC | CASSLARGLGYGYTF
TRBD1 | TRBJ1-2 | TRBV30 | NA | TGTGCCGGAATTCCCGGGACAGACTATGGCTACACCTTC | CAGIPGTDYGYTF
TRBD2 | TRBJ2-7 | TRBV15 | NA | TGTGCCACCAGCAGAGAGCCCCTGGGACTAGCGGGAGAAGACGAGCAGTACTTC | CATSREPLGLAGEDEQYF
NA | TRBJ2-3 | TRBV2 | NA | TGTGCCAGCAGAAGTACCCCCCTGTGGGGCGAGGGCACAGATACGCAGTATTTT | CASRSTPLWGEGTDTQYF
NA | TRBJ2-7 | TRBV27 | NA | TGTGCCAGCAGTTTAGGACAACGATACGAGCAGTACTTC | CASSLGQRYEQYF
NA | TRBJ1-2 | TRBV12-3/TRBV12-4 | NA | TGTGCCAGCAATCTCGGGGGCCGCTATGGCTACACCTTC | CASNLGGRYGYTF
NA | TRBJ2-1 | TRBV20-1 | NA | TGCAGTGCTAGAGATGATGCGGGCCCCTTCTACAATGAGCAGTTCTTC | CSARDDAGPFYNEQFF
NA | TRBJ2-1 | TRBV29-1 | once | TGCAGCGTTGAATGGGGGCTCTATTGGTTTCTATACAATGAGCAGTTCTTC | CSVEWGLYWFLYNEQFF
NA | TRBJ2-7 | TRBV10-3 | NA | TGTGCCATCAGTGAGTCGGTCCAGGAGCAGTACTTC | CAISESVQEQYF
NA | TRBJ2-7 | TRBV3-1 | NA | TGTGCCAGCAGCCAAGAAGCCTCCGGGACCGGAATTTACGAGCAGTACTTC | CASSQEASGTGIYEQYF
NA | TRBJ1-3 | TRBV7-8 | NA | TGTGCCAGCAGCCCTCGACAGTTACCATCTGGAAACACCATATATTTT | CASSPRQLPSGNTIYF
NA | TRBJ2-1 | TRBV4-1 | NA | TGCGCCAGCAGCCAAGATCTTCTCCAGGGTTTATTCTTC | CASSQDLLQGLFF
NA | TRBJ2-7 | TRBV13 | NA | TGTGCCAGCAGCTTTCTAGGGGCCCACGAGCAGTACTTC | CASSFLGAHEQYF
TRBD2 | TRBJ2-1 | TRBV5-1 | few | TGCGCCACCTCGACTAGCGGGGGGTACAATGAGCAGTTCTTC | CATSTSGGYNEQFF
NA | TRBJ2-7 | TRBV27 | few | TGTGCCAGCAGTTTATATTCGGGCAGACCCTACGAGCAGTACTTC | CASSLYSGRPYEQYF
NA | TRBJ1-1 | TRBV3-1 | NA | TGTGCCAGCAGCCCCACCCATGCAACTGAAGCTTTCTTT | CASSPTHATEAFF
NA | TRBJ2-1 | TRBV27 | NA | TGTGCCAGCGGATTTTCGGGCAATCGGGTGAATGAGCAGTTCTTC | CASGFSGNRVNEQFF
NA | TRBJ2-5 | TRBV5-1 | NA | TGCGCCAGCAGCTTTACCCTACCCTCAGAGACCCAGTACTTC | CASSFTLPSETQYF
TRBD2 | TRBJ2-4 | TRBV19 | NA | TGTGCCAGTAGCCGGACTAGCGGGAACCTAGCCAAAAACATTCAGTACTTC | CASSRTSGNLAKNIQYF
NA | TRBJ1-5 | TRBV27 | NA | TGTGCCAGCAGTGTGATAGCCGGAAATAGCAATCAGCCCCAGCATTTT | CASSVIAGNSNQPQHF
NA | TRBJ1-5 | TRBV15 | NA | TGTGCCACCAGCAGAGCGGACAATCAGCCCCAGCATTTT | CATSRADNQPQHF
NA | TRBJ1-1 | TRBV9 | NA | TGTGCCAGCAGCCTGGCGTCGGATTTCTTGAACACTGAAGCTTTCTTT | CASSLASDFLNTEAFF
NA | TRBJ2-2 | TRBV27 | once | TGTGCCAGCAGTCACGGCTCGGGGTTTAACACCGGGGAGCTGTTTTTT | CASSHGSGFNTGELFF
NA | TRBJ2-7 | TRBV28 | NA | TGTGCCAGCAGTACTGGACAGCTCCTCTACGAGCAGTACTTC | CASSTGQLLYEQYF
TRBD2 | TRBJ2-7 | TRBV5-1 | once | TGCGCCAGCAGTAGGCTAGCGGGTAACTACGAGCAGTACTTC | CASSRLAGNYEQYF
TRBD2 | TRBJ2-3 | TRBV11-2 | NA | TGTGCCAGCAGCTTAGGACTAGCGGGGGAGCTGTTCACAGATACGCAGTATTTT | CASSLGLAGELFTDTQYF
NA | TRBJ1-5 | TRBV4-1 | NA | TGCGCCAGCAGCCAAGACGTGGGGGGCAATCAGCCCCAGCATTTT | CASSQDVGGNQPQHF
TRBD2 | TRBJ2-1 | TRBV5-1 | NA | TGCGCCAGCAGCTTGGAAACTAGCGGGAAGACGCAGTTCTTC | CASSLETSGKTQFF
NA | TRBJ1-6 | TRBV11-2 | once | TGTGCCAGCAGCTTAATCAGCTCCTATAATTCACCCCTCCACTTT | CASSLISSYNSPLHF
NA | TRBJ1-5 | TRBV27 | NA | TGTGCCAGCAGTTTAACTTCTGGGACACTGGGGATTTCTGATCAGCCCCAGCATTTT | CASSLTSGTLGISDQPQHF
NA | TRBJ2-1 | TRBV20-1 | once | TGCAGTGCTAGAGATCAACAGGGCAATGAGCAGTTCTTC | CSARDQQGNEQFF
NA | TRBJ2-7 | TRBV6-1 | few | TGTGCCAGCAGTGAAGTCCAAGCGGCCTACTACGAGCAGTACTTC | CASSEVQAAYYEQYF
TRBD1 | TRBJ1-2 | TRBV4-1 | NA | TGCGCCAGCAGCCAAGGTCCACAGGGGGCCCTCTATGGCTACACCTTC | CASSQGPQGALYGYTF
NA | TRBJ1-1 | TRBV7-4 | NA | TGTGCCAGCAGCCCCAGGTTGGCCAGGGACCCTGAAGCTTTCTTT | CASSPRLARDPEAFF
NA | TRBJ1-4 | TRBV5-5 | NA | TGTGCCAGCAGCTTTATTTTAGCAGAAAGAGAAAAACTGTTTTTT | CASSFILAEREKLFF
NA | TRBJ2-7 | TRBV20-1 | once | TGCAGTGCTAGAGTCCCCTCCATCAGCTCCTACGAGCAGTACTTC | CSARVPSISSYEQYF
TRBD2 | TRBJ2-7 | TRBV20-1 | few | TGCAGTGCTAGAGTTTCACTAGCGGGACCCTACGAGCAGTACTTC | CSARVSLAGPYEQYF
TRBD2 | TRBJ2-1 | TRBV27 | NA | TGTGCCAGCAGTTTCCCTAGCGGGGGGGGTGATGAGCAGTTCTTC | CASSFPSGGGDEQFF
NA | TRBJ2-7 | TRBV7-9 | NA | TGTGCCAGCAGCTTAGAAGGGGGACAAGGCTACGAGCAGTACTTC | CASSLEGGQGYEQYF
NA | TRBJ2-7 | TRBV19 | NA | TGTGCCAGTAATCCGGGGGACTTCTCCTACGAGCAGTACTTC | CASNPGDFSYEQYF
TRBD2 | TRBJ2-2 | TRBV28 | NA | TGTGCCAGCAGTACCGGGAGGGTAGCGGTAACCGGGGAGCTGTTTTTT | CASSTGRVAVTGELFF
NA | TRBJ2-7 | TRBV4-1 | NA | TGCGCCAGCAGCCCCATGGCATTTGGCTACGAGCAGTACTTC | CASSPMAFGYEQYF
NA | TRBJ1-2 | TRBV30 | NA | TGTGCCTGGACCCCCCGGGTAGGAGGCTACACCTTC | CAWTPRVGGYTF
TRBD1 | TRBJ2-2 | TRBV3-1 | NA | TGTGCCAGCAGCCTAGACCGGGACAGGACGACCGGGGAGCTGTTTTTT | CASSLDRDRTTGELFF
NA | TRBJ1-2 | TRBV27 | NA | TGTGCCAGCAGTTTATCCGGGAACTCACTGGGGGACTATGGCTACACCTTC | CASSLSGNSLGDYGYTF
NA | TRBJ1-6 | TRBV25-1 | NA | TGTGCCAGCAGTGAACTACTGGGGGTTAATTCACCCCTCCACTTT | CASSELLGVNSPLHF
TRBD1 | TRBJ2-2 | TRBV4-1 | NA | TGCGCCAGTACCCTGACCGGGACAGGGGTCACCGGGGAGCTGTTTTTT | CASTLTGTGVTGELFF
NA | TRBJ2-7 | TRBV28 | NA | TGTGCCAGCAACTCTAGAGGCCCCATCAGGTCCTACGAGCAGTACTTC | CASNSRGPIRSYEQYF
TRBD1 | TRBJ2-1 | TRBV7-6 | NA | TGTGCCAGCAGCCGACAGGGGAATGAGCAGTTCTTC | CASSRQGNEQFF
NA | TRBJ1-4 | TRBV14 | NA | TGTGCCAGCAGCCATTTACGGCGCTCGGGGGCGGCTAATGAAAAACTGTTTTTT | CASSHLRRSGAANEKLFF